A selection of T cell receptor beta chains follows, all from one sample in a study of T cell responses to AZD1222 COVID-19 vaccine. Assay: immunoSEQ multiplex PCR; the TCRdb copy retains only in-frame clones and omits some. The data show some 170,000 clones, around 90% seen once. Sequencing used peripheral blood, obtained on day 0 of AZD1222 vaccination. The receptors shown here come from an adult in good health. Both conserved end residues are part of each CDR3. The D gene is left open where the match is weak. Where a row states a size, it is once, few, many or the class of an expanded clone; other rows omit it.

>-|-|TRBV28|TRBJ1-3
CASRDGSASGNTIYF
TGTGCCAGCAGGGACGGATCCGCCTCTGGAAACACCATATATTTT
>-|-|TRBV12-3/TRBV12-4|TRBJ1-2
CASSLSTYGYTF
TGTGCCAGCAGTTTATCGACCTATGGCTACACCTTC
>-|-|TRBV24-1|TRBJ1-2
CATSGAGVARGYTF
TGTGCCACCAGTGGCGCTGGGGTCGCCCGGGGCTACACCTTC
>-|-|TRBV27|TRBJ1-2
CASGQGQGYTF
TGTGCCAGCGGGCAAGGACAGGGCTACACCTTC
>TRBD1|-|TRBV9|TRBJ1-2
CASSKQGDYGYTF
TGTGCCAGCAGCAAGCAGGGGGACTATGGCTACACCTTC
>TRBD1|-|TRBV27|TRBJ1-5
CASRPGQGSNQPQHF
TGTGCCAGCAGACCAGGACAGGGAAGCAATCAGCCCCAGCATTTT
>-|-|TRBV11-3|TRBJ1-1
CASSPHPATEAFF
TGTGCCAGCAGCCCCCACCCGGCCACTGAAGCTTTCTTT
>-|once|TRBV14|TRBJ1-1
CASSQILPNTEAFF
TGTGCCAGCAGCCAAATACTCCCGAACACTGAAGCTTTCTTT
>-|-|TRBV7-2|TRBJ2-7
CASSLATKGEQYF
TGTGCCAGCAGCTTGGCCACCAAGGGCGAGCAGTACTTC
>-|-|TRBV9|TRBJ1-1
CASSVYGGTEAFF
TGTGCCAGCAGCGTTTACGGGGGCACTGAAGCTTTCTTT
>-|-|TRBV3-1/TRBV3-2|TRBJ1-1
CASSQGPLGGRGTEAFF
TGTGCCAGCAGCCAAGGTCCTTTGGGGGGAAGAGGAACTGAAGCTTTCTTT
>-|-|TRBV29-1|TRBJ1-2
CSVEVNYGYTF
TGCAGCGTTGAGGTTAACTATGGCTACACCTTC
>-|-|TRBV28|TRBJ1-5
CASISGSNQPQHF
TGTGCCAGCATATCAGGTAGCAATCAGCCCCAGCATTTT
>TRBD1|-|TRBV29-1|TRBJ1-5
CSASKDRDQPQHF
TGCAGCGCCTCGAAGGACAGGGATCAGCCCCAGCATTTT
>TRBD1|-|TRBV5-1|TRBJ1-4
CATKPGQGATNEKLFF
TGCGCCACCAAGCCGGGACAGGGGGCAACTAATGAAAAACTGTTTTTT
>TRBD1|-|TRBV6-5|TRBJ2-1
CASGWDRRRESEQFF
TGTGCCAGCGGCTGGGACAGGCGTCGTGAGAGTGAGCAGTTCTTC
>TRBD2|once|TRBV6-5|TRBJ2-3
CASTLSGRVADTQYF
TGTGCCAGCACCCTTAGCGGGAGAGTGGCAGATACGCAGTATTTT
>-|-|TRBV7-5|TRBJ2-1
CARSQRTSDGLNEQFF
TGTGCCAGAAGCCAAAGGACTAGCGATGGACTGAATGAGCAGTTCTTC
>-|-|TRBV7-3|TRBJ2-1
CASSLAPGVAYNEQFF
TGTGCCAGCAGCTTAGCCCCAGGGGTCGCCTACAATGAGCAGTTCTTC
>-|-|TRBV7-3|TRBJ2-7
CASSLTGTTYEQYF
TGTGCCAGCAGCTTAACCGGGACCACCTACGAGCAGTACTTC
>-|-|TRBV11-1|TRBJ2-2
CASSASNRVTGELFF
TGTGCCAGCAGCGCGTCAAACAGGGTAACCGGGGAGCTGTTTTTT
>TRBD1|-|TRBV19|TRBJ1-2
CASSPGQGFYGYTF
TGTGCCAGTAGTCCAGGACAGGGATTCTATGGCTACACCTTC
>-|-|TRBV28|TRBJ1-2
CASSRRGYTF
TGTGCCAGCAGTAGGAGGGGCTACACCTTC
>-|-|TRBV6-6|TRBJ1-2
CASSYAPTVNYGYTF
TGTGCCAGCAGTTACGCCCCGACAGTAAACTATGGCTACACCTTC
>-|-|TRBV7-2|TRBJ1-5
CASSFMESNQPQHF
TGTGCCAGCAGCTTCATGGAGAGCAATCAGCCCCAGCATTTT
>-|-|TRBV6-5|TRBJ1-5
CASSYSKGRQPQHF
TGTGCCAGCAGTTACTCGAAGGGGAGGCAGCCCCAGCATTTT
>-|-|TRBV19|TRBJ1-6
CASRRGDGPSYNSPLHF
TGTGCCAGTAGACGGGGGGACGGTCCTTCCTATAATTCACCCCTCCACTTT
>-|-|TRBV6-5|TRBJ1-5
CASSPASGNQPQHF
TGTGCCAGCAGTCCAGCATCAGGCAATCAGCCCCAGCATTTT
>-|-|TRBV10-2|TRBJ2-3
CASSDPLVENRAMGTQYF
TGCGCCAGCAGTGACCCCCTGGTAGAGAATCGGGCGATGGGTACGCAGTATTTT
>-|-|TRBV9|TRBJ1-1
CASSAWTANTEAFF
TGTGCCAGCAGCGCGTGGACAGCGAACACTGAAGCTTTCTTT
>TRBD2|-|TRBV5-1|TRBJ2-3
CASSSGGSSGTTDTQYF
TGCGCCAGCAGCTCTGGAGGATCTAGCGGGACGACAGATACGCAGTATTTT
>TRBD1|-|TRBV5-1|TRBJ2-7
CASRPPDRASYEQYF
TGCGCCAGCAGACCCCCCGACAGGGCCTCCTACGAGCAGTACTTC
>-|once|TRBV20-1|TRBJ1-2
CSARYRTSYTF
TGCAGTGCTAGATATCGGACTAGCTACACCTTC
>TRBD2|-|TRBV6-6|TRBJ2-1
CASLGLAGDNEQFF
TGTGCCAGCCTCGGACTAGCGGGGGACAATGAGCAGTTCTTC
>-|few|TRBV9|TRBJ2-3
CASSEWGGYSDTQYF
TGTGCCAGCAGTGAGTGGGGGGGCTACTCAGATACGCAGTATTTT
>-|-|TRBV7-9|TRBJ1-5
CASSLVVGMVGNQPQHF
TGTGCCAGCAGCTTAGTCGTGGGCATGGTCGGCAATCAGCCCCAGCATTTT
>TRBD2|-|TRBV7-9|TRBJ2-1
CASSPPGSGGANEQFF
TGTGCCAGCAGCCCCCCGGGGAGCGGGGGGGCGAATGAGCAGTTCTTC
>-|once|TRBV5-4|TRBJ2-5
CASSLGRSGQQETQYF
TGTGCCAGCAGCTTGGGCAGGAGCGGACAACAAGAGACCCAGTACTTC
>TRBD1|many|TRBV28|TRBJ1-3
CASREGQAVGNTIYF
TGTGCCAGCAGGGAAGGACAGGCCGTTGGAAACACCATATATTTT
>TRBD1|-|TRBV6-6|TRBJ1-2
CASSYGTGWAYGYTF
TGTGCCAGCAGTTACGGGACAGGGTGGGCTTATGGCTACACCTTC
>-|-|TRBV6-5|TRBJ1-4
CASSLTGLPNEKLFF
TGTGCCAGCAGTCTTACAGGGTTACCTAATGAAAAACTGTTTTTT
>-|once|TRBV19|TRBJ1-5
CASRPTGSDQPQHF
TGTGCCAGTAGACCCACAGGGTCGGATCAGCCCCAGCATTTT
>-|-|TRBV7-6|TRBJ1-1
CASSFNIDGNTEAFF
TGTGCCAGCAGCTTTAACATAGACGGAAACACTGAAGCTTTCTTT
>-|-|TRBV19|TRBJ1-2
CASSIPGAHYGYTF
TGTGCCAGTAGTATTCCAGGGGCACACTATGGCTACACCTTC
>-|-|TRBV7-3|TRBJ1-1
CASSRARGRTTEAFF
TGTGCCAGCAGCCGGGCCAGGGGCAGGACCACTGAAGCTTTCTTT
>-|-|TRBV10-3|TRBJ1-1
CAISESRTMDTEAFF
TGTGCCATCAGTGAGTCGAGGACGATGGACACTGAAGCTTTCTTT
>-|-|TRBV5-6|TRBJ1-1
CASSLVTEGTAFF
TGTGCCAGCAGCTTGGTCACAGAGGGCACGGCTTTCTTT
>TRBD2|-|TRBV5-1|TRBJ2-7
CASSYGLAGRTNREQYF
TGCGCCAGCAGCTACGGACTAGCGGGAAGGACGAACCGGGAGCAGTACTTC
>-|few|TRBV13|TRBJ1-4
CASSLVPNEKLFF
TGTGCCAGCAGCTTAGTCCCTAATGAAAAACTGTTTTTT
>TRBD1|-|TRBV7-2|TRBJ2-5
CASSLDRTGVETQYF
TGTGCCAGCAGCTTAGACCGGACAGGGGTGGAGACCCAGTACTTC
>-|-|TRBV28|TRBJ1-5
CASSLGPGGNQPQHF
TGTGCCAGCAGTTTAGGGCCAGGGGGCAATCAGCCCCAGCATTTT
>TRBD1|-|TRBV15|TRBJ1-5
CATSRGGTGSNQPQHF
TGTGCCACCAGCAGGGGAGGGACAGGGAGCAATCAGCCCCAGCATTTT
>TRBD1|-|TRBV7-9|TRBJ1-3
CASSFPGQGVNTIYF
TGTGCCAGCAGCTTCCCGGGACAGGGTGTCAACACCATATATTTT
>TRBD2|-|TRBV11-3|TRBJ2-2
CASSLDLAANTGELFF
TGTGCCAGCAGCTTAGATCTAGCGGCGAACACCGGGGAGCTGTTTTTT
>TRBD1|-|TRBV28|TRBJ2-7
CASSLTRTGDNTYEQYF
TGTGCCAGCAGTCTTACTCGGACAGGGGATAACACCTACGAGCAGTACTTC